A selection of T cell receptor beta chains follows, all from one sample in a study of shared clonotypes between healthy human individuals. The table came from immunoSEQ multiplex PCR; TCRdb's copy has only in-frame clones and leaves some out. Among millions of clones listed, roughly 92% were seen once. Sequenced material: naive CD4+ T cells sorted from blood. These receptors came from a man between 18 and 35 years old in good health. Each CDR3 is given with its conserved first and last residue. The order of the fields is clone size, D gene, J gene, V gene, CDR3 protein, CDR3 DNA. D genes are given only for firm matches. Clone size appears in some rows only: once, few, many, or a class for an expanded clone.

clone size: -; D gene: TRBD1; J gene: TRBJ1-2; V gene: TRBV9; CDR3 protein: CASSVAPGQGDSGYTF; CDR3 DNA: TGTGCCAGCAGCGTAGCCCCGGGACAGGGAGACTCGGGCTACACCTTC
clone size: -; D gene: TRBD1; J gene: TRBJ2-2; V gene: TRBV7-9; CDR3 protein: CASSLAVPGQFRASGELFF; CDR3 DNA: TGTGCCAGCAGCTTAGCAGTCCCGGGACAGTTCCGGGCGTCCGGGGAGCTGTTTTTT
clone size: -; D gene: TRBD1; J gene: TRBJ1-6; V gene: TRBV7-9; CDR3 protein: CASRDRGLQHNSPLHF; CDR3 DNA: TGTGCCAGCAGAGACAGGGGCCTGCAGCATAATTCACCCCTCCACTTT
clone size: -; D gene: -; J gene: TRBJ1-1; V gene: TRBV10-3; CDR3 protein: CAIRNILNTEAFF; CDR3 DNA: TGTGCCATCAGAAACATACTGAACACTGAAGCTTTCTTT
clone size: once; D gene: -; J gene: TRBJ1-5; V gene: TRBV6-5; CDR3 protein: CASSSSRPGGHQPQHF; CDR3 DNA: TGTGCCAGCAGTTCCTCTCGACCCGGAGGGCATCAGCCCCAGCATTTT
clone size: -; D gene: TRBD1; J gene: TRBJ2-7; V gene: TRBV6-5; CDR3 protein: CASTIGQGSYEQYF; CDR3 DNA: TGTGCCAGCACCATCGGACAGGGGTCCTACGAGCAGTACTTC
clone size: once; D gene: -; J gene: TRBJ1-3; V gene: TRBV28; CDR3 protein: CASSSIYPPGWGKKRNTIYF; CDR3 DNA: TGTGCCAGCAGTTCAATATACCCTCCGGGTTGGGGCAAAAAAAGAAACACCATATATTTT
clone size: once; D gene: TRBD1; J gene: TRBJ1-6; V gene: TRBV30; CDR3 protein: CAWSAPGTGYNSPLHF; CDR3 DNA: TGTGCCTGGAGCGCACCCGGGACAGGATATAATTCACCCCTCCACTTT
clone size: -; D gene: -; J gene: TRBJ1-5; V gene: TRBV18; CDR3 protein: CASSPSGLYGNQPQHF; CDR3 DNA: TGTGCCAGCTCACCTTCGGGGTTGTATGGCAATCAGCCCCAGCATTTT
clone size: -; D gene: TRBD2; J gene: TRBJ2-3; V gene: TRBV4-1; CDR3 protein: CASSLGTTSDTQYF; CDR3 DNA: TGCGCCAGCAGCCTCGGGACTACCTCAGATACGCAGTATTTT
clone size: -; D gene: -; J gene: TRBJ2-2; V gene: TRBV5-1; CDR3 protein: CASSGGRVSTGELFF; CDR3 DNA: TGCGCCAGCAGCGGAGGCAGGGTTAGCACCGGGGAGCTGTTTTTT
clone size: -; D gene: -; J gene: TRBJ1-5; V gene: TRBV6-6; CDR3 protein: CASTQGGWAGQPQHF; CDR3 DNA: TGTGCCAGCACCCAAGGCGGCTGGGCAGGCCAGCCCCAGCATTTT
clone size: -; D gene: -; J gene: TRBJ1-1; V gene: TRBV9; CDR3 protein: CASSPDEGRGTEAFF; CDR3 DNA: TGTGCCAGCAGCCCTGACGAGGGGCGTGGCACTGAAGCTTTCTTT
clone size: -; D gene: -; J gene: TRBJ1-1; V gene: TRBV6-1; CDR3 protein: CASRDTLSSGTEAFF; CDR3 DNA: TGTGCCAGCAGGGATACCCTCAGTAGTGGCACTGAAGCTTTCTTT
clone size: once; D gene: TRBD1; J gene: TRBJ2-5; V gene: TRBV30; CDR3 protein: CAWSHGTGVQETQYF; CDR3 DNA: TGTGCCTGGAGTCACGGGACAGGAGTCCAAGAGACCCAGTACTTC
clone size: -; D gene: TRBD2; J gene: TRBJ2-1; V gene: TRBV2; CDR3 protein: CASSEAGGIYNEQFF; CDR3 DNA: TGTGCCAGCAGTGAGGCGGGGGGGATATACAATGAGCAGTTCTTC
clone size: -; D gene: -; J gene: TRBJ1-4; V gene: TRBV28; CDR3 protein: CASSFGGLTNEKLFF; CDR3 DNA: TGTGCCAGCAGTTTTGGGGGGCTAACTAATGAAAAACTGTTTTTT
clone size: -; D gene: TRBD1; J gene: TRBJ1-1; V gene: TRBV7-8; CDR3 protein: CASSETGLATEAFF; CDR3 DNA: TGTGCCAGCAGCGAGACAGGGCTAGCCACTGAAGCTTTCTTT
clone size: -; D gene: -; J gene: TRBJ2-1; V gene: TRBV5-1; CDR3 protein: CASSGGARNEQFF; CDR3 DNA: TGCGCCAGCAGTGGGGGGGCGAGAAATGAGCAGTTCTTC
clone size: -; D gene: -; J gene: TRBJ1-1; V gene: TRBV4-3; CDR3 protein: CASSQDGRSRTEAFF; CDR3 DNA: TGCGCCAGCAGCCAAGATGGCAGGTCGCGGACTGAAGCTTTCTTT